Listed below are T cell receptor beta chains from one sample, sequenced in a study of blood T cell repertoires in COVID-19. TCRdb keeps only in-frame clones here, not all; method: immunoSEQ multiplex PCR. The repertoire includes some 46,000 clones, under 85% of them detected once, and 7.4% sits in the top ten. The sequenced material came from peripheral blood. These receptors all stem from a man in his fifties or sixties with active COVID-19. The CDR3 runs from the conserved cysteine through the conserved F or W. D genes are given only for firm matches. Clone size appears in some rows only: once, few, many, or a class for an expanded clone.

cdr3_length: 11
v_call: TRBV2
j_call: TRBJ2-1
clone_size: .
d_call: .
cdr3_nt: TGTGCCAGCAGTGTAAACAATGAGCAGTTCTTC
cdr3_aa: CASSVNNEQFF

cdr3_length: 13
v_call: TRBV4-1
j_call: TRBJ2-4
clone_size: .
d_call: .
cdr3_nt: TGCGCCAGCAGCCAAGAGGAGGGAAACATTCAGTACTTC
cdr3_aa: CASSQEEGNIQYF

cdr3_length: 14
v_call: TRBV7-2
j_call: TRBJ2-7
clone_size: .
d_call: .
cdr3_nt: TGTGCCAGCAGCCCCATGGACGGGCCGGGGGAGCAGTACTTC
cdr3_aa: CASSPMDGPGEQYF

cdr3_length: 16
v_call: TRBV14
j_call: TRBJ1-5
clone_size: .
d_call: .
cdr3_nt: TGTGCCAGCAGCCCCATGTTACCTCAGGAGGGACAGCCCCAGCATTTT
cdr3_aa: CASSPMLPQEGQPQHF

cdr3_length: 16
v_call: TRBV7-9
j_call: TRBJ1-2
clone_size: .
d_call: TRBD1
cdr3_nt: TGTGCCAGCAGTTCTAGTCCCGGGACAGGGTTCGACGGCTACACCTTC
cdr3_aa: CASSSSPGTGFDGYTF

cdr3_length: 14
v_call: TRBV9
j_call: TRBJ2-3
clone_size: .
d_call: .
cdr3_nt: TGTGCCAGCAGCGTCTCGGGGAGCAGCGATACGCAGTATTTT
cdr3_aa: CASSVSGSSDTQYF

cdr3_length: 16
v_call: TRBV3-1/TRBV3-2
j_call: TRBJ1-3
clone_size: once
d_call: TRBD1
cdr3_nt: TGTGCCAGCAGCCAAGGACAAACAGGGGGCGGAAACACCATATATTTT
cdr3_aa: CASSQGQTGGGNTIYF

cdr3_length: 16
v_call: TRBV5-4
j_call: TRBJ1-1
clone_size: .
d_call: .
cdr3_nt: TGTGCCAGCAGCTTGGAGTTTACCAGGCCGAACACTGAAGCTTTCTTT
cdr3_aa: CASSLEFTRPNTEAFF

cdr3_length: 17
v_call: TRBV18
j_call: TRBJ2-7
clone_size: once
d_call: TRBD2
cdr3_nt: TGTGCCAGCTCACCCCGAGGGGAGCGGGGGGGCGGTTACGAGCAGTACTTC
cdr3_aa: CASSPRGERGGGYEQYF

cdr3_length: 17
v_call: TRBV21-1
j_call: TRBJ2-7
clone_size: .
d_call: .
cdr3_nt: TGTGCCAGCAGCAAAGGGGAGGATCCCGCCCTCCCCTACGAGCAGTACTTC
cdr3_aa: CASSKGEDPALPYEQYF

cdr3_length: 15
v_call: TRBV7-3
j_call: TRBJ2-7
clone_size: .
d_call: .
cdr3_nt: TGTGCCAGCAGCTTAAACGGCGGGCCATCCAACGAGCAGTACTTC
cdr3_aa: CASSLNGGPSNEQYF

cdr3_length: 16
v_call: TRBV7-2
j_call: TRBJ2-2
clone_size: .
d_call: TRBD2
cdr3_nt: TGTGCCAGCAGCACGGGACTAGCGGGAGCGGCGAGGGAGCTGTTTTTT
cdr3_aa: CASSTGLAGAARELFF

cdr3_length: 16
v_call: TRBV7-2
j_call: TRBJ2-5
clone_size: .
d_call: TRBD2
cdr3_nt: TGTGCCAGCAGCCCCTTACTAGCGGGAGGAAGAGAGACCCAGTACTTC
cdr3_aa: CASSPLLAGGRETQYF

cdr3_length: 14
v_call: TRBV5-1
j_call: TRBJ2-7
clone_size: .
d_call: .
cdr3_nt: TGCGCCAGCAGCTTAGTAGTCCAACCCTACGAGCAGTACTTC
cdr3_aa: CASSLVVQPYEQYF

cdr3_length: 15
v_call: TRBV15
j_call: TRBJ1-3
clone_size: .
d_call: .
cdr3_nt: TGTGCCACCAGCAGAGAGTCCTTCTCTGGAAACACCATATATTTT
cdr3_aa: CATSRESFSGNTIYF

cdr3_length: 16
v_call: TRBV4-1
j_call: TRBJ2-5
clone_size: .
d_call: TRBD2
cdr3_nt: TGCGCCAGCAGCCAGGGGGCTAGCGGGGGGCCGGAGACCCAGTACTTC
cdr3_aa: CASSQGASGGPETQYF

cdr3_length: 18
v_call: TRBV19
j_call: TRBJ1-5
clone_size: .
d_call: .
cdr3_nt: TGTGCCAGTAGTATAGATCCGGTGGGCGCAACGAGCAATCAGCCCCAGCATTTT
cdr3_aa: CASSIDPVGATSNQPQHF

cdr3_length: 18
v_call: TRBV6-1
j_call: TRBJ1-2
clone_size: .
d_call: .
cdr3_nt: TGTGCCAGCAGTGAACCTCCCTTCTTATTAATATCTAACTATGGCTACACCTTC
cdr3_aa: CASSEPPFLLISNYGYTF

cdr3_length: 15
v_call: TRBV12-5
j_call: TRBJ2-1
clone_size: .
d_call: .
cdr3_nt: TGTGCTAGTGGGCCAACTACCAGCTCCTACAATGAGCAGTTCTTC
cdr3_aa: CASGPTTSSYNEQFF

cdr3_length: 13
v_call: TRBV12-3/TRBV12-4
j_call: TRBJ2-5
clone_size: .
d_call: TRBD1
cdr3_nt: TGTGCCAGCAGGGGACAGGTGGGGGAGACCCAGTACTTC
cdr3_aa: CASRGQVGETQYF

cdr3_length: 12
v_call: TRBV12-3/TRBV12-4
j_call: TRBJ2-7
clone_size: .
d_call: .
cdr3_nt: TGTGCCAGCAGTCCACTAGCCTACGAGCAGTACTTC
cdr3_aa: CASSPLAYEQYF

cdr3_length: 15
v_call: TRBV3-1/TRBV3-2
j_call: TRBJ2-1
clone_size: .
d_call: TRBD2
cdr3_nt: TGTGCCAGCCACCCTACTAGCGGGACATACAATGAGCAGTTCTTC
cdr3_aa: CASHPTSGTYNEQFF

cdr3_length: 18
v_call: TRBV7-2
j_call: TRBJ1-2
clone_size: .
d_call: .
cdr3_nt: TGTGCCAGCAGCCTTTCCTCGACTGTGACAGCAGGAAACTATGGCTACACCTTC
cdr3_aa: CASSLSSTVTAGNYGYTF

cdr3_length: 13
v_call: TRBV7-2
j_call: TRBJ2-7
clone_size: .
d_call: .
cdr3_nt: TGTGCCAGCAGCTTCGGGGTAGCCTACGAGCAGTACTTC
cdr3_aa: CASSFGVAYEQYF

cdr3_length: 14
v_call: TRBV7-8
j_call: TRBJ1-2
clone_size: .
d_call: .
cdr3_nt: TGTGCCAGCAGACCCAACCGGGACACCTATGGCTACACCTTC
cdr3_aa: CASRPNRDTYGYTF

cdr3_length: 13
v_call: TRBV27
j_call: TRBJ2-7
clone_size: few
d_call: .
cdr3_nt: TGTGCCAGCAGGTTGAACAGGGACCACGAGCAGTACTTC
cdr3_aa: CASRLNRDHEQYF

cdr3_length: 13
v_call: TRBV28
j_call: TRBJ1-2
clone_size: .
d_call: TRBD1
cdr3_nt: TGTGCCAGCAGTTTTCAACAGGGGGCCGGCTACACCTTC
cdr3_aa: CASSFQQGAGYTF

cdr3_length: 14
v_call: TRBV7-8
j_call: TRBJ1-1
clone_size: .
d_call: .
cdr3_nt: TGTGCCAGCAGCCCCCAGGGGTTTAATACTGAAGCTTTCTTT
cdr3_aa: CASSPQGFNTEAFF

cdr3_length: 15
v_call: TRBV7-2
j_call: TRBJ1-1
clone_size: .
d_call: .
cdr3_nt: TGTGCCAGCAGCTTACCTCCAGGAATGAACACTGAAGCTTTCTTT
cdr3_aa: CASSLPPGMNTEAFF